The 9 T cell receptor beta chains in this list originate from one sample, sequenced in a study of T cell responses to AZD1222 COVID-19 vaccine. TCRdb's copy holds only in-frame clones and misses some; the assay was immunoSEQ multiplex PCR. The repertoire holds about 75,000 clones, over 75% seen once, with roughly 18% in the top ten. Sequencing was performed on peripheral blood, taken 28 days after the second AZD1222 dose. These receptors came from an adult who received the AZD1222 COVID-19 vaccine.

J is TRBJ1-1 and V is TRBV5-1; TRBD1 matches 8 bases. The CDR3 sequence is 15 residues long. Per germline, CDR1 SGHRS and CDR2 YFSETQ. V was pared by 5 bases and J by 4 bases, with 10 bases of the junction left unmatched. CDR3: CASSQNSGGGTEAFF. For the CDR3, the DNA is TGCGCCAGCAGTCAAAATTCAGGGGGCGGCACTGAAGCTTTCTTT.

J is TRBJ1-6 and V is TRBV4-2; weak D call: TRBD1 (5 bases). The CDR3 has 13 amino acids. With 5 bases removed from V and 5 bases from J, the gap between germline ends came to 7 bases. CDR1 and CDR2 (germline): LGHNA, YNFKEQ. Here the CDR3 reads CASSRGDNSPLHF. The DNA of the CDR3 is TGTGCCAGCAGCAGGGGTGATAATTCACCCCTCCACTTT.

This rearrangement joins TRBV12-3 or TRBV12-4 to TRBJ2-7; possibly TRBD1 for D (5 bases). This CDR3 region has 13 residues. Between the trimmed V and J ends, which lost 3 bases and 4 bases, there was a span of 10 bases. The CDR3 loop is CASSFRVGYEQYF. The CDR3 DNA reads TGTGCCAGCAGTTTCAGGGTAGGATACGAGCAGTACTTC.

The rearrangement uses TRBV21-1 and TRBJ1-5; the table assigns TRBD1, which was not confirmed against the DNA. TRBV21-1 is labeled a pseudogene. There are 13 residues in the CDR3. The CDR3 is CASSKAPGQPQHF. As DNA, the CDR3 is TGTGCCAGCAGCAAAGCGCCAGGGCAGCCCCAGCATTTT.

The CDR3 sequence: CASSLTALAKNIQYF. The CDR3 coding sequence is TGTGCCAGCAGCTTAACGGCGCTAGCCAAAAACATTCAGTACTTC. This sequence joins TRBV7-9 and TRBJ2-4, with D uncertain. Looked up from germline, CDR1 is SEHNR and CDR2 is FQNEAQ (reference sequence). The V end lost 2 bases, the J end lost 0 bases, and 8 bases lay between the germline ends. This CDR3 is built from 15 residues. Drawing the rest from reference TRBV7-9 and TRBJ2-4, the complete variable domain is DTGVSQNPRHKITKRGQNVTFRCDPISEHNRLYWYRQTLGQGPEFLTYFQNEAQLEKSRLLSDRFSAERPKGSFSTLEIQRTEQGDSAMYLCASSLTALAKNIQYFGAGTRLSVL.

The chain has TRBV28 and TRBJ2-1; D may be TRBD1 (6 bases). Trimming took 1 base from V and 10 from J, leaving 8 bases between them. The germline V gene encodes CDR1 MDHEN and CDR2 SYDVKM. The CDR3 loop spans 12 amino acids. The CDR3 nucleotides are TGTGCCAGCAGTTTATTAGACAGGGAGCAGTTCTTC. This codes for CASSLLDREQFF.

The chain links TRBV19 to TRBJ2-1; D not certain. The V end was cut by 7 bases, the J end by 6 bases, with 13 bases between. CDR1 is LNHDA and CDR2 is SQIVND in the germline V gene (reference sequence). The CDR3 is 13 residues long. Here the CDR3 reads CASMSPGFNEQFF. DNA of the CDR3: TGTGCCAGTATGAGCCCAGGATTCAATGAGCAGTTCTTC.

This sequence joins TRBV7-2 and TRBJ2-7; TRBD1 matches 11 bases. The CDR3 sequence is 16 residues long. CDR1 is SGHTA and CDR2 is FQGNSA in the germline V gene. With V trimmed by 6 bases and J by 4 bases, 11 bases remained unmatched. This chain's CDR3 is CASSLVFRDRGYEQYF. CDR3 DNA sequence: TGTGCCAGCAGTTTGGTCTTCCGGGACAGGGGGTACGAGCAGTACTTC.

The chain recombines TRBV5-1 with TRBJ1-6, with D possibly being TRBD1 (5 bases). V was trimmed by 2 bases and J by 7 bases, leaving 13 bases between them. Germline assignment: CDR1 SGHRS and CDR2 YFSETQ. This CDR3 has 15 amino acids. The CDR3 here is CASSLITGSNSPLHF. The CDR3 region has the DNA TGCGCCAGCAGCTTAATCACAGGAAGCAATTCACCCCTCCACTTT.